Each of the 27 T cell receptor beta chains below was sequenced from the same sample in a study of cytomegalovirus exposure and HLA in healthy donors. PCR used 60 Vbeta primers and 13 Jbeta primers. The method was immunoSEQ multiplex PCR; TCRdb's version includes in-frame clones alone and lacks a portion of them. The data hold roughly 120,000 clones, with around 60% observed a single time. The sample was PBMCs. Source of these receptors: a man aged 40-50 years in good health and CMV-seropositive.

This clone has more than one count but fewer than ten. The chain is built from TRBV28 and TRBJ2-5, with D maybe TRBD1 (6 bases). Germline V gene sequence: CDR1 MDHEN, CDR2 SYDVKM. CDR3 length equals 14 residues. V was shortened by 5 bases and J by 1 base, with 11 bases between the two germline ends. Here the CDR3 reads CASSPGQTQETQYF. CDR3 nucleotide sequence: TGTGCCAGCAGTCCCGGACAGACCCAAGAGACCCAGTACTTC.

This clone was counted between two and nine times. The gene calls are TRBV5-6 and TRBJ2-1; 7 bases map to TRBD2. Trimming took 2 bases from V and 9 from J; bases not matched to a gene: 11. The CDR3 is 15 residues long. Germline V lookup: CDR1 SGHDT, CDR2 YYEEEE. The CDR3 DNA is TGTGCCAGCAGCTTTTGGGGGGAGGGCCGTAGTGAGCAGTTCTTC. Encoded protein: CASSFWGEGRSEQFF. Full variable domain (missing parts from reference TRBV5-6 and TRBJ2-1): DAGVTQSPTHLIKTRGQQVTLRCSPKSGHDTVSWYQQALGQGPQFIFQYYEEEERQRGNFPDRFSGHQFPNYSSELNVNALLLGDSALYLCASSFWGEGRSEQFFGPGTRLTVL.

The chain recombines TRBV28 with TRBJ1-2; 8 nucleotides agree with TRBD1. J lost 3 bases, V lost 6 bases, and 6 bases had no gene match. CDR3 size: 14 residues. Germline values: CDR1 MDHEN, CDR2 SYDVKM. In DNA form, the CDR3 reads TGTGCCAGCAGAAGCACAGGGGGTGACTATGGCTACACCTTC. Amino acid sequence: CASRSTGGDYGYTF.

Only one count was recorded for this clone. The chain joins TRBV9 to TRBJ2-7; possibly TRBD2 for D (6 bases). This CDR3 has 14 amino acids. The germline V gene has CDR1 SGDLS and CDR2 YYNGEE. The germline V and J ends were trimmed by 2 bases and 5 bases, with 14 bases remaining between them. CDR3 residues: CASSVSPWRDEQYF. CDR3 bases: TGTGCCAGCAGCGTCTCCCCCTGGAGGGACGAGCAGTACTTC.

For the CDR3, the DNA is TGTGCTAGTGGTTTGGTATTAGCGGGAGGGTTCAATGAGCAGTTCTTC. Residues: CASGLVLAGGFNEQFF. The chain uses TRBV12-5 and TRBJ2-1, with TRBD2 identical over 11 bases. The J segment lost 6 bases and the V segment lost 0 bases, leaving 4 bases of the junction unmatched. The CDR3 is 16 residues long. CDR1 LGHNT and CDR2 FRNRAP come from the germline V gene.

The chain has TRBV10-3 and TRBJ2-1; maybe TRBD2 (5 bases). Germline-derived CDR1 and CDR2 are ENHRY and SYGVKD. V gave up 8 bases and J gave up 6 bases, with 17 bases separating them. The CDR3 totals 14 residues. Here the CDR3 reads CAIRLGSVVNEQFF. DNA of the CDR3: TGTGCCATCCGTCTGGGGAGTGTGGTCAATGAGCAGTTCTTC.

The CDR3 is CASSPLRGSEQYF. As DNA, the CDR3 is TGTGCCAGCAGCCCCCTTCGAGGGTCCGAGCAGTACTTC. The chain is built from TRBV7-9 and TRBJ2-7, with D tentatively TRBD2 (5 bases). Germline V gene lookup returns CDR1 SEHNR and CDR2 FQNEAQ (reference sequence). V lost 5 bases and J 6 bases, leaving 14 bases between the germline ends. CDR3 length: 13 amino acids.

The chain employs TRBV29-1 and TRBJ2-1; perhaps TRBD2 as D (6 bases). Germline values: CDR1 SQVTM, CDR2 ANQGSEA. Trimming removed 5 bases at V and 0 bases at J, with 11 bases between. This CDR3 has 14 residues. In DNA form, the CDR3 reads TGCAGCGTTCGGGCGGGGATCTCCTACAATGAGCAGTTCTTC. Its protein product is CSVRAGISYNEQFF.

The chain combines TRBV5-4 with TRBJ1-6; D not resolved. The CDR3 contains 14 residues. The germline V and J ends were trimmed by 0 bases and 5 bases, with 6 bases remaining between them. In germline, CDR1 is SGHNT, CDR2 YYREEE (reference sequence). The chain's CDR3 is CASSLASDNSPLHF. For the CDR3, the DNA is TGTGCCAGCAGCTTGGCGTCCGATAATTCACCCCTCCACTTT. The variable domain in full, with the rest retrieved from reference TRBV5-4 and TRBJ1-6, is ETGVTQSPTHLIKTRGQQVTLRCSSQSGHNTVSWYQQALGQGPQFIFQYYREEENGRGNFPPRFSGLQFPNYSSELNVNALELDDSALYLCASSLASDNSPLHFGNGTRLTVT.

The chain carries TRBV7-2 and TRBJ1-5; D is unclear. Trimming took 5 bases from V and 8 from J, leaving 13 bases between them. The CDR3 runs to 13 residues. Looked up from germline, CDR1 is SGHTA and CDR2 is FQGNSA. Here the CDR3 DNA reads TGTGCCAGCAGCCTGAACGGGGAGAAGCCCCAGCATTTT. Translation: CASSLNGEKPQHF.

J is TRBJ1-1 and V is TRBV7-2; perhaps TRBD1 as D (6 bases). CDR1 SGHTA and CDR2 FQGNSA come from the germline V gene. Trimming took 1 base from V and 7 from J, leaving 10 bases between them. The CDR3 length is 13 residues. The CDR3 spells CASSLERRGEAFF. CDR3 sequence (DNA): TGTGCCAGCAGCTTAGAACGCAGGGGTGAAGCTTTCTTT.

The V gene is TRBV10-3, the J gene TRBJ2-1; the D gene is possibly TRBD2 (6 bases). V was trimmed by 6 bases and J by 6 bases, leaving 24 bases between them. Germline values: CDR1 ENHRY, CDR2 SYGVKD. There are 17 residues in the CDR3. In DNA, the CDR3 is TGTGCCATCAGAGGGTTAGCGGTGGACACAGTGGGCAATGAGCAGTTCTTC. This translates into CAIRGLAVDTVGNEQFF.

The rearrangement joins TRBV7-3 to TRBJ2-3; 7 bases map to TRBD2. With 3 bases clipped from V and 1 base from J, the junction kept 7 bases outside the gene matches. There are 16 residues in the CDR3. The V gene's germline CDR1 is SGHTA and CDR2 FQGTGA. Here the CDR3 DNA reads TGTGCCAGCAGCTTGCAGGGCGCGGGGGGCACAGATACGCAGTATTTT. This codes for CASSLQGAGGTDTQYF.

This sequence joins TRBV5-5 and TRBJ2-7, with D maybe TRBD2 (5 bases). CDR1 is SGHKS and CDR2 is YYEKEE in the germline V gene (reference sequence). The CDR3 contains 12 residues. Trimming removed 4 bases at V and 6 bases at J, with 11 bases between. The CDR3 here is CASSLMGSEQYF. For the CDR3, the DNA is TGTGCCAGCAGCCTAATGGGGAGCGAGCAGTACTTC.

CDR3 protein: CASSDLTASNQPQHF. In nucleotides, the CDR3 is TGTGCCAGCAGTGACTTGACAGCTAGCAATCAGCCCCAGCATTTT. The chain uses TRBV6-1 and TRBJ1-5; D is perhaps TRBD1 (5 bases). CDR3 length equals 15 residues. Germline CDR1 reads MNHNS; CDR2 reads SASEGT. Between the trimmed V and J ends, which lost 3 bases and 0 bases, there was a span of 9 bases.

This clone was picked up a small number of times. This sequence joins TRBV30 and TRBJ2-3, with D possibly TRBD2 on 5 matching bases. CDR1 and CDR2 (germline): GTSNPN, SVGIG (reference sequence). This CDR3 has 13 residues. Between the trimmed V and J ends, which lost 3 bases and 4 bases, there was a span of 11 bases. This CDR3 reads CAWRTGYADTQYF. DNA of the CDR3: TGTGCCTGGAGGACGGGATATGCAGATACGCAGTATTTT.

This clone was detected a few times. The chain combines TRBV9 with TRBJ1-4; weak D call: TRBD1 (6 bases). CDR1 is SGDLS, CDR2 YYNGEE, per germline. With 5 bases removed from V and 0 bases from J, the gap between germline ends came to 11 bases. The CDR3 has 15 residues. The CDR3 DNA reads TGTGCCAGCAGAAGGGGGTTTGCAACTAATGAAAAACTGTTTTTT. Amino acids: CASRRGFATNEKLFF.

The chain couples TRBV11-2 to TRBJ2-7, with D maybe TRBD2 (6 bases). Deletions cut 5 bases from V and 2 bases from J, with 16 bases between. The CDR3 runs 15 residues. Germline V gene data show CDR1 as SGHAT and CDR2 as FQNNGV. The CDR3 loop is CASSQPRGSPYEQYF. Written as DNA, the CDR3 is TGTGCCAGCAGCCAACCGCGGGGCAGCCCCTACGAGCAGTACTTC.

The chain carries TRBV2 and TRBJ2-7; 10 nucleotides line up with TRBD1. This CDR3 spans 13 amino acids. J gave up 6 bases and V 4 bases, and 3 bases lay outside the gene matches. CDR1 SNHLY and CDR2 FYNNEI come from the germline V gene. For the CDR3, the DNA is TGTGCCAGCAGTGTGGGACAGGGGACCGAGCAGTACTTC. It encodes CASSVGQGTEQYF.

CDR3 nucleotides: TGCGCCAGCAGCCAAGGGGGACTAGTTGGGAGGGAGACCCAGTACTTC. Its translation is CASSQGGLVGRETQYF. The rearrangement joins TRBV4-3 to TRBJ2-5; 8 nucleotides line up with TRBD2. After removal of 1 base from V and 5 bases from J, the junction contained 9 bases not matched to a gene. CDR3 size: 16 residues. CDR1 and CDR2 (germline): LGHNA, YSLEER.

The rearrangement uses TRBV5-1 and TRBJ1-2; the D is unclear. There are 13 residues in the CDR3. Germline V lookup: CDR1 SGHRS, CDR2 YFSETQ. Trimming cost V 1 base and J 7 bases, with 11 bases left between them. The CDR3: CASSLIDNRGYTF. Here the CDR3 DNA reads TGCGCCAGCAGCTTGATAGATAATCGTGGCTACACCTTC.

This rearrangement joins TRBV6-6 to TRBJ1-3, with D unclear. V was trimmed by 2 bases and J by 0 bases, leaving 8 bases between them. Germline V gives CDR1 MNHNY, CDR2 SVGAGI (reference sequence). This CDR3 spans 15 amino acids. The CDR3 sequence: CASSYGTVSGNTIYF. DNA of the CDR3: TGTGCCAGCAGTTACGGTACAGTCTCTGGAAACACCATATATTTT.

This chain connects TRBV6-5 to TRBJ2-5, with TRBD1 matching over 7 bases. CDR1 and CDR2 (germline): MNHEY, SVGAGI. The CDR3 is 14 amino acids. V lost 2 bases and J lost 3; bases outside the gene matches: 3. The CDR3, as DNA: TGTGCCAGCAGTTACAGGGGGCCCGAAGAGACCCAGTACTTC. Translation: CASSYRGPEETQYF.

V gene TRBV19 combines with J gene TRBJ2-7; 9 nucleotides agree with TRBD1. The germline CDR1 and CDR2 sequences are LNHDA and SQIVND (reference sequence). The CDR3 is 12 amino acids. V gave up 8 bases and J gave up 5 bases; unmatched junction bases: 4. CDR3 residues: CASGTGIHEQYF. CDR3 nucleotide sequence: TGTGCCAGTGGGACAGGGATACACGAGCAGTACTTC. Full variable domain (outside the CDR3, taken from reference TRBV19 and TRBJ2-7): DGGITQSPKYLFRKEGQNVTLSCEQNLNHDAMYWYRQDPGQGLRLIYYSQIVNDFQKGDIAEGYSVSREKKESFPLTVTSAQKNPTAFYLCASGTGIHEQYFGPGTRLTVT.

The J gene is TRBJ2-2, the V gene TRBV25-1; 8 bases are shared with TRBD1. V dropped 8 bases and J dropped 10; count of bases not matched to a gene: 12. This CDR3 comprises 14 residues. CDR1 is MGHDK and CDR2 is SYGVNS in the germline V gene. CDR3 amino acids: CASHFRDRLAELFF. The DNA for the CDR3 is TGTGCCAGCCATTTCCGGGACAGGTTAGCGGAGCTGTTTTTT.

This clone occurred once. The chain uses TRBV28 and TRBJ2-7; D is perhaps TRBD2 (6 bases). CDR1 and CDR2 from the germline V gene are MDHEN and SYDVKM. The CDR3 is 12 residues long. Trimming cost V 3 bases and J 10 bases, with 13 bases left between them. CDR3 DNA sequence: TGTGCCAGCAGTTTTATGGGGGGAACCCAGTACTTC. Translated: CASSFMGGTQYF.

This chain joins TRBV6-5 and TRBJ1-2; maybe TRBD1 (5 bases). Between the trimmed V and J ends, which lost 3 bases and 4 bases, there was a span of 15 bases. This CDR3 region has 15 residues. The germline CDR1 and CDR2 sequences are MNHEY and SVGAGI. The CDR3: CASSYNGGTFYGYTF. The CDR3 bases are TGTGCCAGCAGTTATAACGGGGGGACCTTCTATGGCTACACCTTC.